These T cell receptor beta chains were read from a single sample in a study of CD8+CD57+ T cells in acquired aplastic anemia. TCRdb reanalysed the reads using MiXCR and keeps one entry per CDR3 protein. The repertoire holds hundreds of thousands of distinct CDR3 sequences, with around 33% as singletons. Material for sequencing was sorted CD4+, CD8+, or CD8+CD57+ T cells (not recorded which) from PBMCs. The receptors here all came from a human donor with aplastic anemia. Both conserved end residues are part of each CDR3. D genes are given only for firm matches. A row's size may be missing; if present it is once, few, many or a size class.

clone_size j_call v_call d_call cdr3_aa cdr3_nt
. TRBJ2-2 TRBV24-1 TRBD1 CATPDRGGTGELFF TGTGCCACCCCGGACAGGGGTGGGACCGGGGAGCTGTTTTTT
many TRBJ2-3 TRBV15 . CATSRDRQGRGDTQYF TGTGCCACCAGCAGAGACAGACAGGGGCGGGGGGATACGCAGTATTTT
. TRBJ1-1 TRBV20-1 TRBD1 CSAKWTGDEAFF TGCAGTGCTAAGTGGACAGGGGACGAAGCTTTCTTT
few TRBJ1-6 TRBV7-9 . CASSLAVSSPLHF TGTGCCAGCAGCTTAGCGGTTAGCTCACCCCTCCACTTT
many TRBJ1-4 TRBV2 TRBD1 CASSELGQGDEKLFF TGTGCCAGCAGTGAATTAGGACAGGGGGATGAAAAACTGTTTTTT
few TRBJ2-2 TRBV19 TRBD2 CASSILAGVTGTGELFF TGTGCCAGTAGCATACTAGCGGGAGTCACGGGCACCGGGGAGCTGTTTTTT
. TRBJ1-2 TRBV25-1 TRBD1 CASSVGQGFNYGYTF TGTGCCAGCAGTGTAGGACAGGGCTTCAACTATGGCTACACCTTC
. TRBJ2-7 TRBV7-2 TRBD2 CASSLRGLAREQYF TGTGCCAGCAGCTTACGCGGACTAGCTCGCGAGCAGTACTTC
many TRBJ2-1 TRBV10-3 TRBD1 CAIRGQDAEQFF TGTGCCATCAGGGGACAGGACGCAGAGCAGTTCTTC
many TRBJ2-6 TRBV9 TRBD2 CASSVAASGTLSGANVLTF TGTGCCAGCAGCGTAGCGGCTAGCGGGACTCTCTCTGGGGCCAACGTCCTGACTTTC
many TRBJ1-5 TRBV2 . CASHRDVNQPQHF TGTGCCAGCCACAGGGATGTCAATCAGCCCCAGCATTTT
. TRBJ2-4 TRBV20-1 TRBD2 CSATRLSGGIPKNIQYF TGCAGTGCTACAAGATTAAGCGGGGGGATACCCAAAAACATTCAGTACTTC
many TRBJ2-5 TRBV7-9 . CASSPTVQETQYF TGTGCCAGCAGCCCCACCGTCCAAGAGACCCAGTACTTC
few TRBJ2-3 TRBV5-1 TRBD2 CASSLIAGGVTDTQYF TGCGCCAGCAGCTTGATAGCGGGGGGCGTCACAGATACGCAGTATTTT
. TRBJ2-7 TRBV18 . CASSLTERYEQYF TGTGCCAGCTCATTGACAGAACGCTACGAGCAGTACTTC
. TRBJ1-5 TRBV9 . CASSVAPSYPQHF TGTGCCAGCAGCGTAGCCCCCTCCTACCCCCAGCATTTT
many TRBJ1-5 TRBV11-2 . CASSLGGRTFTSNQPQHF TGTGCCAGCAGCTTAGGAGGACGGACATTCACTAGCAATCAGCCCCAGCATTTT
. TRBJ1-2 TRBV7-8 . CASSPRELDGYTF TGTGCCAGCAGTCCCAGGGAGCTTGACGGCTACACCTTC
many TRBJ2-5 TRBV7-3 . CASSPTGTAQETQYF TGTGCCAGCAGCCCAACAGGGACTGCACAAGAGACCCAGTACTTC
many TRBJ2-7 TRBV6-1 . CASSEQGYEQYF TGTGCCAGCAGCGAACAGGGCTACGAGCAGTACTTC
many TRBJ2-2 TRBV10-3 TRBD2 CAISESGAGGPNTGELFF TGTGCCATCAGTGAGTCAGGGGCGGGGGGACCGAACACCGGGGAGCTGTTTTTT
. TRBJ2-1 TRBV6-7 TRBD2 CASRKTSGVAYNEQFF TGTGCCAGCAGGAAGACTAGCGGGGTCGCCTACAATGAGCAGTTCTTC
few TRBJ2-1 TRBV19 TRBD1 CASRHDREERYNEQFF TGTGCCAGTAGGCACGACAGGGAAGAACGTTACAATGAGCAGTTCTTC
. TRBJ2-1 TRBV10-3 . CAISESKGSGEQFF TGTGCCATCAGTGAGTCGAAGGGTTCGGGTGAGCAGTTCTTC
. TRBJ2-5 TRBV5-8 . CASSLVVQYF TGTGCCAGCAGCTTGGTGGTCCAGTACTTC
many TRBJ2-1 TRBV10-3 TRBD1 CAISPGTGRPDYNEQFF TGTGCCATCAGCCCCGGGACAGGGAGACCGGACTACAATGAGCAGTTCTTC
many TRBJ1-1 TRBV6-1 TRBD1 CASREGGSKTEAFF TGTGCCAGCAGGGAAGGGGGCTCGAAGACTGAAGCTTTCTTT
. TRBJ2-6 TRBV5-6 TRBD1 CASRPTGTGANVLTF TGTGCCAGCAGGCCGACAGGGACTGGGGCCAACGTCCTGACTTTC
many TRBJ1-1 TRBV7-9 . CASSSPASTEAFF TGTGCCAGCAGCAGCCCGGCTTCCACTGAAGCTTTCTTT
. TRBJ1-6 TRBV4-1 . CASSQEPDVAPLHF TGCGCCAGCAGCCAAGAGCCAGACGTGGCACCCCTCCACTTT
. TRBJ2-5 TRBV20-1 TRBD2 CSAASGGHQETQYF TGCAGTGCTGCTAGCGGGGGGCACCAAGAGACCCAGTACTTC
. TRBJ2-5 TRBV9 TRBD1 CASSDGQGASETQYF TGTGCCAGCAGCGATGGACAGGGGGCTTCGGAGACCCAGTACTTC
. TRBJ2-6 TRBV2 TRBD1 CASSEMGQGVAGANVLTF TGTGCCAGCAGTGAAATGGGACAGGGTGTAGCTGGGGCCAACGTCCTGACTTTC
. TRBJ1-1 TRBV5-1 . CASSLVPENTEAFF TGCGCCAGCAGCTTGGTTCCAGAAAACACTGAAGCTTTCTTT
many TRBJ1-2 TRBV11-3 . CASSLDPQSKYGYTF TGTGCCAGCAGCTTAGACCCCCAGAGCAAGTATGGCTACACCTTC